This TCR beta chain emerged from a study of blood T cell repertoires in COVID-19. Losses at the gene ends were 2 bases for V and 8 bases for J; bases not matched to a gene: 9. There are 16 residues in the CDR3. Per the germline V gene, CDR1 is MNHNY and CDR2 is SVGAGI (reference sequence). Source study methods: Nucleated cell number was recorded as an estimate derived from reference gene primer amplification. Using immunoSEQ multiplex PCR, the repertoire was profiled, and TCRdb retains in-frame clones only, with some absent. From that table come the V and J calls and clone size; the DNA was used to work out D and trimming. The sample holds approximately 210,000 clones, around 78% seen once.

V gene TRBV6-6 combines with J gene TRBJ1-4, with 9 bases fitting TRBD1. Sequencing was done on a sample of peripheral blood. The TCR was taken from a woman in her seventies with active or convalescent COVID-19. The CDR3 here is CASSYGTGSFREKLFF. The CDR3 region has the DNA TGTGCCAGCAGTTACGGGACAGGGTCGTTTCGGGAAAAACTGTTTTTT.